These 5 T cell receptor beta chains came from one sample sequenced in a study of cytomegalovirus exposure and HLA in healthy donors. Amplification used 60 Vbeta primers and 13 Jbeta primers. Repertoires were generated with immunoSEQ multiplex PCR, while TCRdb's copy carries only in-frame clones and drops some. Of 98,000 or so clones in the sample, about 79% were seen once. Sequencing was performed on PBMCs. These receptors all come from a man between 60 and 75 years old in good health and CMV-seropositive.

The chain links TRBV7-9 to TRBJ2-3; no clear D gene. From germline, CDR1 is SEHNR and CDR2 FQNEAQ (reference sequence). This CDR3 is built from 13 residues. V was trimmed by 5 bases and J by 3 bases, leaving 9 bases between them. The DNA of the CDR3 is TGTGCCAGCAGCCCCCTCAGAACAGATACGCAGTATTTT. It encodes CASSPLRTDTQYF.

The J gene is TRBJ2-3, the V gene TRBV7-3, with D unclear. Looked up from germline, CDR1 is SGHTA and CDR2 is FQGTGA. Trimming took off 5 bases at V and 4 bases at J, with 10 bases between the two ends. This CDR3 comprises 13 residues. CDR3 sequence: CASSPWASDTQYF. The CDR3 nucleotides are TGTGCCAGCAGCCCGTGGGCCTCAGATACGCAGTATTTT.

CDR3 residues: CASSVGVAGVTGELFF. The CDR3 nucleotides read TGTGCCAGCAGCGTAGGAGTAGCGGGGGTCACCGGGGAGCTGTTTTTT. V and J are TRBV9 and TRBJ2-2; 9 bases fit TRBD2. Germline CDR1 and CDR2: SGDLS and YYNGEE. This CDR3 has 16 amino acids. V dropped 0 bases and J dropped 4; count of bases not matched to a gene: 4. Full variable domain (missing parts from reference TRBV9 and TRBJ2-2): DSGVTQTPKHLITATGQRVTLRCSPRSGDLSVYWYQQSLDQGLQFLIQYYNGEERAKGNILERFSAQQFPDLHSELNLSSLELGDSALYFCASSVGVAGVTGELFFGEGSRLTVL.

The genes are TRBV29-1 and TRBJ2-5; TRBD1 matches 7 bases. Germline loops: CDR1 SQVTM, CDR2 ANQGSEA. The CDR3 has 11 residues. V dropped 6 bases and J dropped 4; count of bases not matched to a gene: 2. The CDR3 sequence is CSVTGLETQYF. The CDR3 region has the DNA TGCAGCGTGACAGGGTTAGAGACCCAGTACTTC.

The chain combines TRBV25-1 with TRBJ1-6; D is unclear. V gave up 2 bases and J gave up 0 bases, with 11 bases separating them. The CDR3 has 17 amino acids. Germline CDR1 and CDR2: MGHDK and SYGVNS. CDR3: CASSEVAGSSYNSPLHF. The DNA for the CDR3 is TGTGCCAGCAGTGAAGTGGCAGGAAGCTCCTATAATTCACCCCTCCACTTT.